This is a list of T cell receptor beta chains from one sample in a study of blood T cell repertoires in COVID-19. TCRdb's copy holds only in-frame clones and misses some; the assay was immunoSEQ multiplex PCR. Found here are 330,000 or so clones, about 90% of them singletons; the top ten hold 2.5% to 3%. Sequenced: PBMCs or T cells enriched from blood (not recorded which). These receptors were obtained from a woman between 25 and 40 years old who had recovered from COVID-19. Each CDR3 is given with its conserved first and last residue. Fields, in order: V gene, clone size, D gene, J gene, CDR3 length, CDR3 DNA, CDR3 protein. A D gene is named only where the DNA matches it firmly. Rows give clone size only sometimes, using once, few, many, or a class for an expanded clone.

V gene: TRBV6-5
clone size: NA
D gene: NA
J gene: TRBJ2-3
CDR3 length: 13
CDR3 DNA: TGTGCCAGCAGCCTCAGGGGAACAGATACGCAGTATTTT
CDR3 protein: CASSLRGTDTQYF

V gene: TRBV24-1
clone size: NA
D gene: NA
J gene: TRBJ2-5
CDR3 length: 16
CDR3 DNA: TGTGCCACCAGTGATTTCCGGGGGAGCACACAAGAGACCCAGTACTTC
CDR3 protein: CATSDFRGSTQETQYF

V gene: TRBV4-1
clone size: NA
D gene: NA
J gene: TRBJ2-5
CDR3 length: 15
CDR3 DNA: TGCGCCAGCAGCCACCCACTCGGACTACAAGAGACCCAGTACTTC
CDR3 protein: CASSHPLGLQETQYF

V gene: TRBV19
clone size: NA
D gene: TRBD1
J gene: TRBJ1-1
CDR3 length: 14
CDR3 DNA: TGTGCCAGTAGTTCACTCGGGACAGACACTGAAGCTTTCTTT
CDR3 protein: CASSSLGTDTEAFF

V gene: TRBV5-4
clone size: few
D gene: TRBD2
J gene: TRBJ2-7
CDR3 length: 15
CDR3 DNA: TGTGCCAGCAGCCCCCGGACTAGCGGGATGGGCGAGCAGTACTTC
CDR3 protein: CASSPRTSGMGEQYF

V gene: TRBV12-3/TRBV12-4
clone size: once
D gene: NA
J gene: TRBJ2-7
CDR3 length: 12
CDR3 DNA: TGTGCCAGCAGTACAGGATTCTACGAGCAGTACTTC
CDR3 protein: CASSTGFYEQYF

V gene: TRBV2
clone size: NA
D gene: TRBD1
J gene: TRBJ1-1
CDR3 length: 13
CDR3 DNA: TGTGCCAGCAGGATACAGGGGGCGACTGAAGCTTTCTTT
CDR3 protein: CASRIQGATEAFF

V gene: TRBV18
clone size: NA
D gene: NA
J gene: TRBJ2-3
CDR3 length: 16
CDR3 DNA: TGTGCCAGCTCACCGCCGGGCGGACAGCACACAGATACGCAGTATTTT
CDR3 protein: CASSPPGGQHTDTQYF

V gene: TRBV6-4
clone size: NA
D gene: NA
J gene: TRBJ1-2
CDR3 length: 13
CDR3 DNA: TGTGCCACCTTTGGGGCAGTCCCCTATGGCTACACCTTC
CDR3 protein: CATFGAVPYGYTF

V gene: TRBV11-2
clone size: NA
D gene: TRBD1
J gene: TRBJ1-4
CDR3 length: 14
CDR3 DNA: TGTGCCAGCAGCTTAGGGACAGGGCCTGAAAAACTGTTTTTT
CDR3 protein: CASSLGTGPEKLFF

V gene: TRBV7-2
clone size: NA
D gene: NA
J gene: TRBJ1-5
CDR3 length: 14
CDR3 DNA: TGTGCCAGCAGCTCCGGACAGCGCAATCAGCCCCAGCATTTT
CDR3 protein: CASSSGQRNQPQHF

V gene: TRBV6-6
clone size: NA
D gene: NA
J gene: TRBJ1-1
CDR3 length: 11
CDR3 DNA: TGTGCCAGCAGACGGAGTGCCGAAGCTTTCTTT
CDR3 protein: CASRRSAEAFF

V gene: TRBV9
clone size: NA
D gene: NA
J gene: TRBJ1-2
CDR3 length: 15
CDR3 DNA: TGTGCCAGCAGCGTAGGGCGGGGAGGAGGCTATGGCTACACCTTC
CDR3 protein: CASSVGRGGGYGYTF

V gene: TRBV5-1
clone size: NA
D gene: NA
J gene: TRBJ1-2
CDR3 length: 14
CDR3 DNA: TGCGCCAGCAGCTTGGGGGGCAGGGATGATGGCTACACCTTC
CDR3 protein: CASSLGGRDDGYTF

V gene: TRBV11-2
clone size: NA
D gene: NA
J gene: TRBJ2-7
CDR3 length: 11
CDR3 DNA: TGTGCCAGCAGCCGTTACTACGAGCAGTACTTC
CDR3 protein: CASSRYYEQYF

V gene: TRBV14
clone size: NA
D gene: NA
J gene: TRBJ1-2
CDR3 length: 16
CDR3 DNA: TGTGCCAGCAGCCCACTATGGGTAGCCGGCCTCTATGGCTACACCTTC
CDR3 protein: CASSPLWVAGLYGYTF

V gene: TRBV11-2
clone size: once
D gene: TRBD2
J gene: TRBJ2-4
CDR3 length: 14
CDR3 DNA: TGTGCCAGCGGCGGGACTAGCGGGAAAGACATTCAGTACTTC
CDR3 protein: CASGGTSGKDIQYF

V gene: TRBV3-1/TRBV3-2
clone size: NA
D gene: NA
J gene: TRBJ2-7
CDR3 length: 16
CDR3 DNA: TGTGCCAGCAGCCAAGAGGTCGGAGGGCCTGGGGACGAGCAGTACTTC
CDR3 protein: CASSQEVGGPGDEQYF

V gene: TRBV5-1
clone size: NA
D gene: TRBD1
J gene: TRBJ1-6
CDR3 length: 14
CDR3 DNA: TGCGCCAGTAGAGCGACAGGGTTAGATTCACCCCTCCACTTT
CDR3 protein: CASRATGLDSPLHF

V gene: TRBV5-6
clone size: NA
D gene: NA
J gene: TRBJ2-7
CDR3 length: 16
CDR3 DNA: TGTGCCAGCAGCTTGCAATATCGGGACACCTCCTACGAGCAGTACTTC
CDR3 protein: CASSLQYRDTSYEQYF

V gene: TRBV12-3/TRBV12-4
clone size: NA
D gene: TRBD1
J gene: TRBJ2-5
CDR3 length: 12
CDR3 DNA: TGTGCCAGCAGGCGGACAGGAGAGACCCAGTACTTC
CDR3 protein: CASRRTGETQYF

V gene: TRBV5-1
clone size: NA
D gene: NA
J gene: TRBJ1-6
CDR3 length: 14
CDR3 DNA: TGCGCCAGCAGCTTGGACAGCCATAATTCACCCCTCCACTTT
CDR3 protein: CASSLDSHNSPLHF

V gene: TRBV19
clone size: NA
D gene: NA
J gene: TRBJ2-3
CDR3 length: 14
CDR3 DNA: TGTGCCAGTAGTATCGGGGCAAGGGGGGATACGCAGTATTTT
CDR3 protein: CASSIGARGDTQYF

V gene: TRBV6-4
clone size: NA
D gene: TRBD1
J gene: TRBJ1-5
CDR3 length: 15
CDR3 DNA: TGTGCCAACAAGACAGGGGCCCTTGACAATCAGCCCCAGCATTTT
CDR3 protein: CANKTGALDNQPQHF

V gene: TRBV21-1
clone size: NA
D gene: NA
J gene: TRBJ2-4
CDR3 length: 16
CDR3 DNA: TGTGCCAGCAGCAAATCCCTCGTTTTAGCCAAAAACATTCAGTACTTC
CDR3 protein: CASSKSLVLAKNIQYF

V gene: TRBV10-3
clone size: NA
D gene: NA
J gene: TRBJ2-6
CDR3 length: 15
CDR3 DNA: TGTGCCATCAGTGAGGAGGCAGTTGGGGCCAACGTCCTGACTTTC
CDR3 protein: CAISEEAVGANVLTF

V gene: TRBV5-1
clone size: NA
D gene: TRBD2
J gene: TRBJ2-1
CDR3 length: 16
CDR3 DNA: TGCGCCAGCAGCACCGGGACTAGCGGGAGGGGGGATGAGCAGTTCTTC
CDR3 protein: CASSTGTSGRGDEQFF

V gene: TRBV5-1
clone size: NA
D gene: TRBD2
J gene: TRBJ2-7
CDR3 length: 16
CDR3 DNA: TGCGCCAGCAGCTTGACCCCCGGACTAGCGGGAGAGGAGCAGTACTTC
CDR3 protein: CASSLTPGLAGEEQYF

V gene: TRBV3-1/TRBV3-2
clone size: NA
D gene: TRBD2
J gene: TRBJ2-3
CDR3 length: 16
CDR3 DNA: TGTGCCAGCAGTCCGACTAGCGGGGGATTCACAGATACGCAGTATTTT
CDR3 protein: CASSPTSGGFTDTQYF

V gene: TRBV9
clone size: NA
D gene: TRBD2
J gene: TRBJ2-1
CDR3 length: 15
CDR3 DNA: TGTGCCAGCAGCGTAGGGCAAGCGGGAGTGGCTGAGCAGTTCTTC
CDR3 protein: CASSVGQAGVAEQFF

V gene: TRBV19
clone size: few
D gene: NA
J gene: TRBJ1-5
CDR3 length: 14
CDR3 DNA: TGTGCCAGTAGTATCCGGGATCCCAATCAGCCCCAGCATTTT
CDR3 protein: CASSIRDPNQPQHF

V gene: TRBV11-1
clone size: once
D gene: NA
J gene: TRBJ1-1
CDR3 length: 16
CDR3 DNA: TGTGCCAGCAGCCTCTCTCGGGGGGGAATGAACACTGAAGCTTTCTTT
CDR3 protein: CASSLSRGGMNTEAFF

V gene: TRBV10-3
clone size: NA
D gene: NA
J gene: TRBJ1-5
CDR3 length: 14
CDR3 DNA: TGTGCCATCAGTGAGGCAGGGAGCAATCAGCCCCAGCATTTT
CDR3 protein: CAISEAGSNQPQHF

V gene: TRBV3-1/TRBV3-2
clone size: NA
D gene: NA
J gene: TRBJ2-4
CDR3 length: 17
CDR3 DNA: TGTGCCAGCAGCCAGAACCAAGACAGATTAGCCAAAAACATTCAGTACTTC
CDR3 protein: CASSQNQDRLAKNIQYF

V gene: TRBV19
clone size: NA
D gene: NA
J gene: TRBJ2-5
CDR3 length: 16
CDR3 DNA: TGTGCCACAAGGGGGGGAGCAGCGGGTCACCAAGAGACCCAGTACTTC
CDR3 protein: CATRGGAAGHQETQYF

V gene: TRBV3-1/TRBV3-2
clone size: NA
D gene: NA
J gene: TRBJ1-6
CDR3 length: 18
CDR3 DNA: TGTGCCAGCAGCCACGAAGCAGGGGCAAGCTCCTATAATTCACCCCTCCACTTT
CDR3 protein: CASSHEAGASSYNSPLHF

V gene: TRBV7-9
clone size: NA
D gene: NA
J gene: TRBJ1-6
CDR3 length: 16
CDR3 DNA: TGTGCCAGCAGCTTGGCCCGGACAGACCTAAATTCACCCCTCCACTTT
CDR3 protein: CASSLARTDLNSPLHF